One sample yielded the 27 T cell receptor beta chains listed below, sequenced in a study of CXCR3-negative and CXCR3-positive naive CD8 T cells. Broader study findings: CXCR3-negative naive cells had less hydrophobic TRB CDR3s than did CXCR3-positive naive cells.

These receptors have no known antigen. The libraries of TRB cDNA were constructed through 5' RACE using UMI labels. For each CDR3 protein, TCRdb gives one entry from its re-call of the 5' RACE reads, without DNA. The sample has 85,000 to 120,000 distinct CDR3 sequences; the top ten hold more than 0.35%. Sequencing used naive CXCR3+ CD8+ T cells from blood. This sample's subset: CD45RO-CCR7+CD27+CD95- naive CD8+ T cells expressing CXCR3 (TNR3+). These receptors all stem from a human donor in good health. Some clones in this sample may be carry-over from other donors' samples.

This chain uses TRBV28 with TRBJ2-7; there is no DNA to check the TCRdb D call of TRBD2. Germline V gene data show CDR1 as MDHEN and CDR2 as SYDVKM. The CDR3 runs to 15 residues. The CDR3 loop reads CASRLGLAGGLGQYF.

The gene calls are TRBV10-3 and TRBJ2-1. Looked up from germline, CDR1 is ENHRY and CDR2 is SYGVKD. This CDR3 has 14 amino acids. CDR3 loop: CAISEIGTPNEQFF.

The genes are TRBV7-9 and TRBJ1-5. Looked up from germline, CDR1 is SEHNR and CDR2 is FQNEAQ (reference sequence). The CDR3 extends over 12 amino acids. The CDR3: CASSPEDEAQHF.

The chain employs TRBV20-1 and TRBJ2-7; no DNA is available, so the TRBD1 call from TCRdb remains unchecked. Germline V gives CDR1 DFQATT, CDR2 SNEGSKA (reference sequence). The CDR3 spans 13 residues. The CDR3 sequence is CSLRDRENYEQYF.

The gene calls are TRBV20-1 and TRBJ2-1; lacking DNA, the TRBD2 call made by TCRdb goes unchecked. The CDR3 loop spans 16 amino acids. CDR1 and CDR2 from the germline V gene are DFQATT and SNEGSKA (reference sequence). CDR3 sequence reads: CSARGTIAVSYNEQFF.

CDR3 residues: CASSQDGPSGGRDEQFF. The chain links TRBV4-1 to TRBJ2-1; there is no DNA to check the TCRdb D call of TRBD2. The CDR3 contains 17 residues. Germline values: CDR1 MGHRA, CDR2 YSYEKL.

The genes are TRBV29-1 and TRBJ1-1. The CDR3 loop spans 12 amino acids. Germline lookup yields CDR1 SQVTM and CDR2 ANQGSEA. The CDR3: CSVVPEGTEAFF.

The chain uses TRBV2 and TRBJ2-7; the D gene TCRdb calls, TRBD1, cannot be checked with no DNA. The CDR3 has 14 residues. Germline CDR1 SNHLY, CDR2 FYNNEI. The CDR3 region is CASSEGTGSYEQYF.

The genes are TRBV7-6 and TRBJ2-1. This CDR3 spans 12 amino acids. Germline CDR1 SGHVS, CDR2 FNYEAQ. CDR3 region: CASSFVAYEQFF. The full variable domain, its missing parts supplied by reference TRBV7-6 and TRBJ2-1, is GAGVSQSPRYKVTKRGQDVALRCDPISGHVSLYWYRQALGQGPEFLTYFNYEAQQDKSGLPNDRFSAERPEGSISTLTIQRTEQRDSAMYRCASSFVAYEQFFGPGTRLTVL.

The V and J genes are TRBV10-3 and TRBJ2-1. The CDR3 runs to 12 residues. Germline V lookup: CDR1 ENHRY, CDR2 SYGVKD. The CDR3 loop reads CAISAHEDEQFF.

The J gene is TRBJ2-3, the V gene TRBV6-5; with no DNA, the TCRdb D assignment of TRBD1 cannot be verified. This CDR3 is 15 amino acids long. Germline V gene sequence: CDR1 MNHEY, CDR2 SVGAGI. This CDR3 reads CASSYSGGSGDTQYF.

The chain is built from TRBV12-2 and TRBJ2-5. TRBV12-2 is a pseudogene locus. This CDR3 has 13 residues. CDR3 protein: CASRLVESETQYF.

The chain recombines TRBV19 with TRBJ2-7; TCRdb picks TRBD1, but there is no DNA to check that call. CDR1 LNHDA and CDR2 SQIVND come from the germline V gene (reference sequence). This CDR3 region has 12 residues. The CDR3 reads CASRSGEYEQYF.

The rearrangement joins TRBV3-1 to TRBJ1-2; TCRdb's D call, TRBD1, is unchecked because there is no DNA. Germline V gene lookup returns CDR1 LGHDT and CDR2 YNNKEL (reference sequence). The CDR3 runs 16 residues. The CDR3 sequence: CASSPYGGTVLVGYTF.

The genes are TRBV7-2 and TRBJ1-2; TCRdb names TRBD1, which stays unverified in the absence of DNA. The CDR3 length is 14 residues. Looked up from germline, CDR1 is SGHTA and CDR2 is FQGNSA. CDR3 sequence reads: CASSPGTGDYGYTF.

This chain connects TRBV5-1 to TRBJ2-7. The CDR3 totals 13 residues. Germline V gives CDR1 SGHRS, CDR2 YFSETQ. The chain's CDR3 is CASSRLSLHEQYF.

CDR3 protein: CASSLMEAGLHEQYF. The J gene is TRBJ2-7, the V gene TRBV27; absent DNA, TCRdb's TRBD2 call cannot be checked. The germline V gene encodes CDR1 MNHEY and CDR2 SMNVEV (reference sequence). This CDR3 is 15 amino acids long.

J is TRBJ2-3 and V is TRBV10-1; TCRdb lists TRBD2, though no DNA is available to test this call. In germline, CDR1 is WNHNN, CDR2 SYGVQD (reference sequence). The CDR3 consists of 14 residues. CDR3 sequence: CASSETSDTDTQYF.

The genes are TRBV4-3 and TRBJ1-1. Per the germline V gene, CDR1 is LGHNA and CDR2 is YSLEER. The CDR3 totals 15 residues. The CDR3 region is CASSQEEGANTEAFF.

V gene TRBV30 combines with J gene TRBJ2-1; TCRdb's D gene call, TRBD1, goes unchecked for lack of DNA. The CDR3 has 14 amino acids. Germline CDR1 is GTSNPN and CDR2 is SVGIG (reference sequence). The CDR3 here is CAWSFGTGNNEQFF.

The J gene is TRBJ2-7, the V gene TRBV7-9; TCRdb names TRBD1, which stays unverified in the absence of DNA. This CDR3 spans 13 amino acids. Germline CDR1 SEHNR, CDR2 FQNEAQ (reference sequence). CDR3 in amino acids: CASSKQDSYEQYF. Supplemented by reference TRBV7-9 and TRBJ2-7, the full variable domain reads DTGVSQNPRHKITKRGQNVTFRCDPISEHNRLYWYRQTLGQGPEFLTYFQNEAQLEKSRLLSDRFSAERPKGSFSTLEIQRTEQGDSAMYLCASSKQDSYEQYFGPGTRLTVT.

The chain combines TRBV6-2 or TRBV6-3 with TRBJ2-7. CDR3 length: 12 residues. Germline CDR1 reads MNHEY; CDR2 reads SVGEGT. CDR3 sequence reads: CASSPVAYEQYF.

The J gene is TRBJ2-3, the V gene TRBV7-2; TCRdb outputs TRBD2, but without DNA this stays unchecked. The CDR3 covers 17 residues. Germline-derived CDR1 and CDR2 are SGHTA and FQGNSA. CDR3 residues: CASSSGLAGEDVDTQYF.

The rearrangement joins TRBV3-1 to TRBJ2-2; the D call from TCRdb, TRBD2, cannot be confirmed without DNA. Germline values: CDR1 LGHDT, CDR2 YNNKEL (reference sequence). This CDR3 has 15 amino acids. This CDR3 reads CASSQVGLNTGELFF.

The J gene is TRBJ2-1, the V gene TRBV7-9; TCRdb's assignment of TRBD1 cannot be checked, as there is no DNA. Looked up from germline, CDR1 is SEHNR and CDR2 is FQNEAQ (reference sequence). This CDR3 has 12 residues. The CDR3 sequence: CASSPGLERSFF.

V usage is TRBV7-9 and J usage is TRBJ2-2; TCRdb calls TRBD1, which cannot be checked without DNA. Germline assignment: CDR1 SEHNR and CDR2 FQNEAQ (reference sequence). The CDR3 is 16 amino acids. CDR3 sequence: CASSHIGLGNTGELFF.

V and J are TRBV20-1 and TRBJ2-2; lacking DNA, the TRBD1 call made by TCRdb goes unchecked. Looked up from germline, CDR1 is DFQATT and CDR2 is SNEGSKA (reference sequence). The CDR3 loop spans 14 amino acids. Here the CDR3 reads CSASHRDRDGELFF.